The 30 T cell receptor beta chains in this list originate from one sample, sequenced in a study of shared clonotypes between healthy human individuals. Sequencing used immunoSEQ multiplex PCR; TCRdb keeps in-frame clones, though not all of them. The table includes more than 850,000 clones, about 80% detected once. Source material: memory CD4+ T cells from PBMCs. The subset was: CD45RA-negative fraction. Receptor source: a man aged 18-30 years in good health. Some clones in this sample may be carry-over from other donors' samples.

The V and J genes are TRBV6-5 and TRBJ2-1, with TRBD2 as a possible D gene (6 bases). The V end was cut by 7 bases, the J end by 1 base, with 11 bases between. The CDR3 covers 14 residues. Germline V CDR1 and CDR2: MNHEY, SVGAGI. CDR3 DNA: TGTGCCAGCACCGCGGGGCTGTCCTACAATGAGCAGTTCTTC. As protein: CASTAGLSYNEQFF.

This chain joins TRBV5-1 and TRBJ2-1, with D possibly being TRBD1 (6 bases). The CDR3 is 12 amino acids. Germline V gives CDR1 SGHRS, CDR2 YFSETQ. Trimming pared 4 bases from V and 9 bases from J, leaving 11 bases between. The CDR3: CASSAPRGEQFF. DNA of the CDR3: TGCGCCAGCAGCGCACCCAGGGGTGAGCAGTTCTTC.

V usage is TRBV29-1 and J usage is TRBJ1-5; 9 bases agree with TRBD1. Germline V CDR1 and CDR2: SQVTM, ANQGSEA. With 6 bases clipped from V and 3 bases from J, the junction kept 15 bases outside the gene matches. The CDR3 has 17 amino acids. CDR3 coding DNA: TGCAGCGTCTCATGGGTACAGGGGGCGGTTGACAATCAGCCCCAGCATTTT. Amino acids: CSVSWVQGAVDNQPQHF.

The chain has TRBV2 and TRBJ1-5, with no clear D. CDR3 size: 16 residues. V lost 0 bases and J lost 0, with 9 bases in between. Looked up from germline, CDR1 is SNHLY and CDR2 is FYNNEI. The CDR3 nucleotides are TGTGCCAGCAGTGAAGCGCTTCCAGGTAGCAATCAGCCCCAGCATTTT. Residues: CASSEALPGSNQPQHF.

The chain carries TRBV19 and TRBJ2-3, with TRBD2 identical over 11 bases. The CDR3 runs to 14 residues. With 5 bases clipped from V and 6 bases from J, the junction kept 4 bases outside the gene matches. Germline V gene data show CDR1 as LNHDA and CDR2 as SQIVND (reference sequence). Here the CDR3 reads CASSATSGMDTQYF. The CDR3 DNA reads TGTGCCAGTAGTGCGACTAGCGGGATGGATACGCAGTATTTT.

The chain joins TRBV18 to TRBJ2-7; D uncertain. Germline loops: CDR1 KGHSH, CDR2 LQKENI. V was shortened by 2 bases and J by 6 bases, with 20 bases between the two germline ends. The CDR3 has 16 amino acids. CDR3 DNA sequence: TGTGCCAGCTCACCATACCCCCCGGCCACAGCGTCCGAGCAGTACTTC. Translation: CASSPYPPATASEQYF. The full variable domain, completed using reference TRBV18 and TRBJ2-7, is NAGVMQNPRHLVRRRGQEARLRCSPMKGHSHVYWYRQLPEEGLKFMVYLQKENIIDESGMPKERFSAEFPKEGPSILRIQQVVRGDSAAYFCASSPYPPATASEQYFGPGTRLTVT.

The chain couples TRBV5-1 to TRBJ1-4; D is perhaps TRBD1 (5 bases). CDR3 length: 14 residues. Trimming stripped 2 bases from V and 8 bases from J, with 13 bases between. Germline-derived CDR1 and CDR2 are SGHRS and YFSETQ. The CDR3 region is CASSFGAGEEKLFF. The CDR3 nucleotides are TGCGCCAGCAGCTTTGGGGCGGGTGAGGAAAAACTGTTTTTT.

The chain has TRBV29-1 and TRBJ1-4; 10 positions agree with TRBD1. J gave up 8 bases and V 6 bases, and 3 bases lay outside the gene matches. The length of the CDR3 is 12 residues. CDR1 is SQVTM and CDR2 is ANQGSEA in the germline V gene. In DNA, the CDR3 is TGCAGCGTCGGGACAGGGGCAGAAAAACTGTTTTTT. This encodes CSVGTGAEKLFF.

The V and J genes are TRBV11-3 and TRBJ2-7; 8 bases are a match to TRBD1. The CDR3 consists of 14 residues. Per germline, CDR1 SGHNT and CDR2 YENEEA. Trimming took 4 bases from V and 6 from J; bases not matched to a gene: 8. The CDR3 is CASSSTGVLSEQYF. In DNA, the CDR3 is TGTGCCAGCAGCTCGACAGGGGTCTTAAGCGAGCAGTACTTC.

The gene calls are TRBV5-1 and TRBJ2-7, with 9 bases lining up with TRBD2. Germline-derived CDR1 and CDR2 are SGHRS and YFSETQ. The CDR3 runs 15 residues. Trimming cost V 4 bases and J 4 bases; bases outside gene matches: 9. CDR3 coding DNA: TGCGCCAGCAGCGCGGGTAGCGGGAGTGGGTACGAGCAGTACTTC. Translation: CASSAGSGSGYEQYF.

The chain employs TRBV5-6 and TRBJ1-6, with no clear D. The V and J ends lost 4 bases and 13 bases respectively, with 12 bases between them. The CDR3 totals 12 residues. In germline, CDR1 is SGHDT, CDR2 YYEEEE. CDR3 loop: CASSISGAPLHF. Here the CDR3 DNA reads TGTGCCAGCAGCATCAGTGGCGCGCCCCTCCACTTT.

This clone was detected once. The rearrangement uses TRBV5-4 and TRBJ1-1; D remains ambiguous. CDR1 SGHNT and CDR2 YYREEE come from the germline V gene (reference sequence). The CDR3 runs 12 residues. Trimming left V 2 bases short and J 4 bases short, with 6 bases between. CDR3 protein: CASSLLGTEAFF. Here the CDR3 DNA reads TGTGCCAGCAGCTTACTAGGCACTGAAGCTTTCTTT. The complete variable domain, with remaining parts taken from reference TRBV5-4 and TRBJ1-1, reads ETGVTQSPTHLIKTRGQQVTLRCSSQSGHNTVSWYQQALGQGPQFIFQYYREEENGRGNFPPRFSGLQFPNYSSELNVNALELDDSALYLCASSLLGTEAFFGQGTRLTVV.

This clone was seen a handful of times. The chain is built from TRBV11-2 and TRBJ2-3, with 14 bases identical to TRBD2. V gave up 5 bases and J gave up 3 bases; unmatched junction bases: 7. The length of the CDR3 is 17 residues. Germline CDR1 reads SGHAT; CDR2 reads FQNNGV. For the CDR3, the DNA is TGTGCCAGCAGCCCCGGGACTAGCGGGAGTCGGACAGATACGCAGTATTTT. As protein: CASSPGTSGSRTDTQYF.

V gene TRBV11-2 combines with J gene TRBJ1-1; D gene unclear. With 2 bases removed from V and 4 bases from J, the gap between germline ends came to 11 bases. Germline V gene sequence: CDR1 SGHAT, CDR2 FQNNGV. This CDR3 has 14 amino acids. CDR3 region: CASSLRPGATEAFF. The CDR3 DNA is TGTGCCAGCAGCTTACGGCCCGGAGCCACTGAAGCTTTCTTT. Using reference TRBV11-2 and TRBJ1-1 for the parts outside the CDR3, the full variable domain is EAGVAQSPRYKIIEKRQSVAFWCNPISGHATLYWYQQILGQGPKLLIQFQNNGVVDDSQLPKDRFSAERLKGVDSTLKIQPAKLEDSAVYLCASSLRPGATEAFFGQGTRLTVV.

This clone was detected many times. This chain connects TRBV7-2 to TRBJ2-1; D ambiguous. CDR1 is SGHTA and CDR2 is FQGNSA in the germline V gene. With 5 bases removed from V and 5 bases from J, the gap between germline ends came to 10 bases. The CDR3 has 13 amino acids. This CDR3 reads CASSRASHNEQFF. The CDR3 DNA reads TGTGCCAGCAGCCGCGCCTCGCACAATGAGCAGTTCTTC.

V and J are TRBV5-1 and TRBJ2-1; no firm D call. This CDR3 is built from 16 residues. V was trimmed by 0 bases and J by 7 bases, leaving 17 bases between them. Germline loops: CDR1 SGHRS, CDR2 YFSETQ. The CDR3 protein is CASSLAADLPWNEQFF. The CDR3 region has the DNA TGCGCCAGCAGCTTGGCCGCCGACCTCCCTTGGAATGAGCAGTTCTTC.

V gene TRBV7-6 combines with J gene TRBJ2-1; 9 nucleotides agree with TRBD1. Germline loops: CDR1 SGHVS, CDR2 FNYEAQ. V was clipped by 1 base and J by 11 bases; unmatched bases: 9. The CDR3 is 15 amino acids. The CDR3 reads CASSLGLEGQGKQFF. The DNA of the CDR3 is TGTGCCAGCAGCTTAGGATTGGAGGGACAGGGTAAGCAGTTCTTC. Full variable domain (missing parts from reference TRBV7-6 and TRBJ2-1): GAGVSQSPRYKVTKRGQDVALRCDPISGHVSLYWYRQALGQGPEFLTYFNYEAQQDKSGLPNDRFSAERPEGSISTLTIQRTEQRDSAMYRCASSLGLEGQGKQFFGPGTRLTVL.

This rearrangement joins TRBV29-1 to TRBJ2-1; D not certain. V gave up 2 bases and J gave up 10 bases, with 3 bases separating them. Germline CDR1 and CDR2: SQVTM and ANQGSEA. This CDR3 contains 9 residues. CDR3 protein: CSVEREQFF. CDR3 nucleotides: TGCAGCGTTGAAAGAGAGCAGTTCTTC.

This sequence joins TRBV6-1 and TRBJ1-1, with a weak D call TRBD1 (5 bases). The V end was cut by 7 bases, the J end by 6 bases, with 21 bases between. CDR3 length: 15 residues. CDR1 is MNHNS, CDR2 SASEGT, per germline. This CDR3 reads CASTTTLGGTAEAFF. DNA of the CDR3: TGTGCCAGCACGACTACACTGGGGGGTACCGCTGAAGCTTTCTTT.

This chain uses TRBV4-1 with TRBJ2-3, with D possibly TRBD2 on 5 matching bases. The V gene lost 5 bases and the J gene lost 11 bases, with 17 bases spanning the gap. The CDR3 totals 13 residues. Germline V CDR1 and CDR2: MGHRA, YSYEKL. CDR3 bases: TGCGCCAGCAGCACCGAAAGGCGGGCGAGGCAGTATTTT. Translating gives CASSTERRARQYF.

This chain's CDR3 is CSVEEGEGASYNEQFF. The CDR3 region has the DNA TGCAGCGTTGAAGAGGGTGAGGGGGCAAGCTACAATGAGCAGTTCTTC. This chain uses TRBV29-1 with TRBJ2-1; the match to TRBD1 covers 7 bases. Germline V lookup: CDR1 SQVTM, CDR2 ANQGSEA. Germline trimming cut 0 bases from V and 3 bases from J; bases unmatched to any gene: 8. The CDR3 is made up of 16 amino acids.

The genes are TRBV5-8 and TRBJ2-2; D unresolved. V shed 2 bases and J shed 0 bases, with 8 bases lying between them. CDR1 SGHTS and CDR2 YDEGEE come from the germline V gene. This CDR3 is built from 15 residues. The CDR3 DNA sequence: TGTGCCAGCAGCTTACGGTACTCGAACACCGGGGAGCTGTTTTTT. Its translation is CASSLRYSNTGELFF.

The chain joins TRBV18 to TRBJ2-5; D gene unclear. This CDR3 has 15 amino acids. V was pared by 0 bases and J by 0 bases, with 8 bases between. In germline, CDR1 is KGHSH, CDR2 LQKENI. The CDR3 coding sequence is TGTGCCAGCTCACCACCGTCCAGTTACCAAGAGACCCAGTACTTC. It yields the protein CASSPPSSYQETQYF.

The V and J genes are TRBV28 and TRBJ2-2; no firm D call. V lost 8 bases and J lost 0, with 7 bases in between. Germline V gene lookup returns CDR1 MDHEN and CDR2 SYDVKM. This CDR3 is 13 amino acids long. The CDR3 loop is CASRRPNTGELFF. The CDR3 DNA reads as TGTGCCAGCCGCAGGCCGAACACCGGGGAGCTGTTTTTT.

V gene TRBV25-1 combines with J gene TRBJ2-3; 9 bases agree with TRBD2. Germline lookup yields CDR1 MGHDK and CDR2 SYGVNS. Trimming cost V 8 bases and J 1 base; bases outside gene matches: 7. CDR3 length: 15 amino acids. CDR3 coding DNA: TGTGCCAGCGTCGCGGGAGGGTTTGGCACAGATACGCAGTATTTT. It codes for CASVAGGFGTDTQYF.

The table lists this clone with a count of one. This chain connects TRBV7-3 to TRBJ2-3; perhaps TRBD2 as D (6 bases). V lost 2 bases, J lost 2 bases, and 8 bases lay in between. CDR1 is SGHTA, CDR2 FQGTGA, per germline. The CDR3 sequence is 14 residues long. CDR3 sequence (DNA): TGTGCCAGCAGCTTAGGAGGGGCCACAGATACGCAGTATTTT. This encodes CASSLGGATDTQYF.

The CDR3 loop is CASIRARGLNTGELFF. CDR3 sequence (DNA): TGTGCCAGTATCCGCGCCAGGGGGCTAAACACCGGGGAGCTGTTTTTT. The V and J genes are TRBV19 and TRBJ2-2; 8 nucleotides agree with TRBD1. The germline V gene has CDR1 LNHDA and CDR2 SQIVND (reference sequence). There are 16 residues in the CDR3. Trimming took 7 bases from V and 2 from J; bases not matched to a gene: 9. Together with reference TRBV19 and TRBJ2-2, the CDR3 gives the full variable domain: DGGITQSPKYLFRKEGQNVTLSCEQNLNHDAMYWYRQDPGQGLRLIYYSQIVNDFQKGDIAEGYSVSREKKESFPLTVTSAQKNPTAFYLCASIRARGLNTGELFFGEGSRLTVL.

V and J are TRBV6-1 and TRBJ2-7; 9 bases agree with TRBD1. Germline CDR1 and CDR2: MNHNS and SASEGT. The CDR3 has 15 amino acids. With 2 bases clipped from V and 7 bases from J, the junction kept 9 bases outside the gene matches. The CDR3 DNA reads as TGTGCCAGCAGTGAACTGGGACAGGGAAACAATGAGCAGTACTTC. This translates into CASSELGQGNNEQYF.

The V gene is TRBV5-6, the J gene TRBJ1-1; TRBD1 might be the D (5 bases). Germline CDR1 and CDR2: SGHDT and YYEEEE. The V and J ends lost 4 bases and 5 bases respectively, with 18 bases between them. The CDR3 is 15 residues long. The CDR3 sequence: CASSLNGRGWTEAFF. CDR3 bases: TGTGCCAGCAGCCTCAACGGTCGGGGGTGGACTGAAGCTTTCTTT.

In the case of this clone: Different DNA sequences within this sample yield the same CDR3. This chain uses TRBV7-9 with TRBJ2-3; 9 positions match TRBD2. Looked up from germline, CDR1 is SEHNR and CDR2 is FQNEAQ (reference sequence). V was pared by 3 bases and J by 5 bases, with 3 bases of the junction left unmatched. The CDR3 sequence is 14 residues long. CDR3 coding DNA: TGTGCCAGCAGCTTCGGCGGGAGGGGAGATACGCAGTATTTT. Its translation is CASSFGGRGDTQYF.